These 29 T cell receptor beta chains were all obtained from the same sample, sequenced in a study of blood T cell repertoires in COVID-19. TCRdb's table, derived via immunoSEQ multiplex PCR, lists solely in-frame clones and lacks some. The table records 200,000 to 250,000 clones, about 79% of them present only once. Source material: PBMCs or T cells enriched from blood (not recorded which). These receptor sequences come from a woman aged 60-70 years who had recovered from COVID-19.

The J gene is TRBJ1-2, the V gene TRBV19, with D unclear. With 3 bases removed from V and 5 bases from J, the gap between germline ends came to 16 bases. Looked up from germline, CDR1 is LNHDA and CDR2 is SQIVND (reference sequence). The CDR3 consists of 15 residues. DNA for the CDR3: TGTGCCAGTAGTATCCCCCCAGGAGGAATATATGGCTACACCTTC. It yields the protein CASSIPPGGIYGYTF.

This clone showed up just a few times. The J gene is TRBJ1-4, the V gene TRBV2, with 10 bases aligning to TRBD1. The CDR3 has 15 amino acids. Per germline, CDR1 SNHLY and CDR2 FYNNEI. V gave up 6 bases and J gave up 4 bases; unmatched junction bases: 5. The CDR3 here is CASRGDRGNNEKLFF. As DNA, the CDR3 is TGTGCCAGCAGGGGGGACAGGGGAAATAATGAAAAACTGTTTTTT.

This clone was seen once. The chain joins TRBV9 to TRBJ2-2, with 10 bases identical to TRBD2. CDR3 length: 17 amino acids. CDR1 is SGDLS and CDR2 is YYNGEE in the germline V gene. V was clipped by 7 bases and J by 5 bases; unmatched bases: 14. The CDR3 loop is CASSSGGASVGTGELFF. For the CDR3, the DNA is TGTGCCAGCTCCAGCGGGGGGGCCTCGGTGGGAACCGGGGAGCTGTTTTTT.

V usage is TRBV5-6 and J usage is TRBJ1-1; the match to TRBD1 covers 8 bases. This CDR3 is built from 14 residues. Per the germline V gene, CDR1 is SGHDT and CDR2 is YYEEEE. V was pared by 4 bases and J by 4 bases, with 6 bases of the junction left unmatched. CDR3 DNA: TGTGCCAGCAGCACTGGACAGGGTGGCACTGAAGCTTTCTTT. It encodes CASSTGQGGTEAFF.

The gene calls are TRBV5-8 and TRBJ2-1, with TRBD2 matching over 11 bases. The V segment lost 4 bases and the J segment 6 bases; nucleotides outside the gene matches: 9. The CDR3 totals 16 residues. The V gene's germline CDR1 is SGHTS and CDR2 YDEGEE. CDR3 amino acids: CASSLRTSGSGNEQFF. CDR3 sequence (DNA): TGTGCCAGCAGCCTCCGAACTAGCGGGAGTGGCAATGAGCAGTTCTTC.

This chain links TRBV2 with TRBJ1-2; 7 bases map to TRBD1. CDR1 is SNHLY, CDR2 FYNNEI, per germline. After removal of 5 bases from V and 5 bases from J, the junction contained 11 bases not matched to a gene. The length of the CDR3 is 15 residues. The CDR3 reads CASSPSTGVSYGYTF. The DNA for the CDR3 is TGTGCCAGCAGTCCTTCAACAGGGGTTAGTTATGGCTACACCTTC.

The gene calls are TRBV13 and TRBJ2-1; 7 nucleotides align to TRBD2. The CDR3 consists of 17 residues. Germline CDR1 reads PRHDT; CDR2 reads FYEKMQ (reference sequence). Unmatched junction bases numbered 14, after V lost 5 bases and J lost 4 bases. The CDR3 protein is CASSPRRGGGPYNEQFF. The CDR3, as DNA: TGTGCCAGCAGCCCCCGACGAGGCGGGGGACCTTACAATGAGCAGTTCTTC.

This chain joins TRBV6-5 and TRBJ2-1; 9 bases align to TRBD1. This CDR3 comprises 14 residues. V lost 6 bases to trimming and J lost 8 bases; unmatched junction nucleotides: 8. Germline V gene sequence: CDR1 MNHEY, CDR2 SVGAGI. DNA for the CDR3: TGTGCCAGCAGACATCTCACAGGGGGCGATGAGCAGTTCTTC. Residues: CASRHLTGGDEQFF.

The rearrangement uses TRBV2 and TRBJ2-7; D perhaps matches TRBD1 (6 bases). The germline CDR1 and CDR2 sequences are SNHLY and FYNNEI. CDR3 length: 13 residues. V dropped 7 bases and J dropped 2 bases, with 12 bases sitting between them. CDR3 DNA: TGTGCCAGCACTCGGGACAAAACCTACGAGCAGTACTTC. Translation: CASTRDKTYEQYF. Complete variable domain (other parts from reference TRBV2 and TRBJ2-7): EPEVTQTPSHQVTQMGQEVILRCVPISNHLYFYWYRQILGQKVEFLVSFYNNEISEKSEIFDDQFSVERPDGSNFTLKIRSTKLEDSAMYFCASTRDKTYEQYFGPGTRLTVT.

The CDR3 bases are TGTGCCAGCAGTTTATCTTGGGACATACGAAACACCATATATTTT. It specifies CASSLSWDIRNTIYF. The chain links TRBV27 to TRBJ1-3; possibly TRBD1 for D (6 bases). CDR3 length equals 15 residues. V lost 0 bases, J lost 5 bases, and 11 bases lay in between. Germline values: CDR1 MNHEY, CDR2 SMNVEV (reference sequence).

This chain uses TRBV6-4 with TRBJ2-3, with 15 bases identical to TRBD2. V was clipped by 6 bases and J by 4 bases; unmatched bases: 2. Per the germline V gene, CDR1 is MRHNA and CDR2 is SNTAGT. This CDR3 is built from 15 residues. CDR3 region: CASRRTSGRADTQYF. The CDR3 DNA sequence: TGTGCCAGCAGGAGGACTAGCGGGAGGGCAGATACGCAGTATTTT.

The J gene is TRBJ1-2, the V gene TRBV5-6, with unresolved D. V dropped 0 bases and J dropped 0 bases, with 12 bases sitting between them. Germline-derived CDR1 and CDR2 are SGHDT and YYEEEE. The CDR3 covers 16 residues. CDR3 nucleotides: TGTGCCAGCAGCTTGGTGCTGCGGTCCCCTAACTATGGCTACACCTTC. This translates into CASSLVLRSPNYGYTF.

V usage is TRBV6-5 and J usage is TRBJ1-1; a possible D gene is TRBD1 (6 bases). This CDR3 is built from 14 residues. V lost 11 bases and J lost 0, with 16 bases in between. The germline gives CDR1 MNHEY, CDR2 SVGAGI. The CDR3 DNA reads as TGTGCCGTACACTGGGGGCAGGTGAACACTGAAGCTTTCTTT. Translated, it gives CAVHWGQVNTEAFF.

V and J are TRBV3-1 (or the pseudogene TRBV3-2) and TRBJ2-3; 13 bases map to TRBD2. V lost 1 base and J lost 8; bases outside the gene matches: 9. The CDR3 spans 17 residues. Germline V lookup: CDR1 LGHDT, CDR2 YNNKEL (reference sequence). CDR3 DNA sequence: TGTGCCAGCAGCCAAGTACCACTAGCGGGGGGGCCGGCTACGCAGTATTTT. Translation: CASSQVPLAGGPATQYF.

V usage is TRBV9 and J usage is TRBJ2-1, with 9 bases that match TRBD1. Unmatched junction bases numbered 10, after V lost 5 bases and J lost 7 bases. Germline CDR1 reads SGDLS; CDR2 reads YYNGEE. The CDR3 runs 15 residues. The CDR3 loop is CASSTSGTGLNEQFF. CDR3 DNA: TGTGCCAGCAGTACCTCCGGGACAGGGTTGAATGAGCAGTTCTTC.

V is TRBV5-1 and J is TRBJ2-2, with D tentatively TRBD1 (5 bases). Germline V CDR1 and CDR2: SGHRS, YFSETQ. The CDR3 totals 16 residues. Deletions cut 0 bases from V and 4 bases from J, with 13 bases between. The DNA of the CDR3 is TGCGCCAGCAGCTTGGAAGGGCAGGGTACCACCGGGGAGCTGTTTTTT. This encodes CASSLEGQGTTGELFF.

The rearrangement uses TRBV7-3 and TRBJ2-1, with TRBD2 identical over 13 bases. The CDR3 sequence is 15 residues long. Germline V lookup: CDR1 SGHTA, CDR2 FQGTGA. V shed 5 bases and J 8 bases; nucleotides not matched to a gene: 6. CDR3 nucleotides: TGTGCCAGCAGCCTGACTAGCGGGGGGAATGATGAGCAGTTCTTC. Amino acids: CASSLTSGGNDEQFF. Full variable domain (missing parts from reference TRBV7-3 and TRBJ2-1): GAGVSQTPSNKVTEKGKYVELRCDPISGHTALYWYRQSLGQGPEFLIYFQGTGAADDSGLPNDRFFAVRPEGSVSTLKIQRTERGDSAVYLCASSLTSGGNDEQFFGPGTRLTVL.

The chain is built from TRBV4-2 and TRBJ2-3; maybe TRBD2 (5 bases). Per the germline V gene, CDR1 is LGHNA and CDR2 is YNFKEQ. Trimming removed 1 base at V and 2 bases at J, with 7 bases between. The CDR3 has 14 residues. CDR3 region: CASSQGEPTDTQYF. The CDR3 DNA follows: TGTGCCAGCAGCCAAGGGGAGCCCACAGATACGCAGTATTTT.

This sequence joins TRBV9 and TRBJ2-5; D is undetermined. The CDR3 runs 13 residues. Between the trimmed V and J ends, which lost 0 bases and 7 bases, there was a span of 10 bases. Germline V gene sequence: CDR1 SGDLS, CDR2 YYNGEE. The CDR3 spells CASSVALRGTQYF. The CDR3 DNA sequence: TGTGCCAGCAGCGTAGCGCTCCGCGGGACCCAGTACTTC.

The chain has TRBV18 and TRBJ2-3; D might be TRBD2 (6 bases). V lost 3 bases, J lost 1 base, and 14 bases lay in between. Germline assignment: CDR1 KGHSH and CDR2 LQKENI. There are 16 residues in the CDR3. CDR3 DNA sequence: TGTGCCAGCTCACCCGTTACTAGCTCTGGCACAGATACGCAGTATTTT. Translated, it gives CASSPVTSSGTDTQYF.

The rearrangement joins TRBV7-2 to TRBJ1-6; D gene uncertain. The V end lost 1 base, the J end lost 0 bases, and 7 bases lay between the germline ends. The germline V gene has CDR1 SGHTA and CDR2 FQGNSA. The CDR3 has 16 amino acids. The CDR3 bases are TGTGCCAGCAGCTTAGACGGAGCCTCCTATAATTCACCCCTCCACTTT. As protein: CASSLDGASYNSPLHF.

This clone appeared a single time. The chain links TRBV19 to TRBJ2-1; D unresolved. Germline values: CDR1 LNHDA, CDR2 SQIVND (reference sequence). With 6 bases removed from V and 6 bases from J, the gap between germline ends came to 18 bases. The length of the CDR3 is 15 residues. The CDR3 reads CASSARQRTRNEQFF. CDR3 DNA sequence: TGTGCCAGTAGCGCTCGACAAAGAACACGCAATGAGCAGTTCTTC.

The gene calls are TRBV19 and TRBJ1-1; 12 bases fit TRBD1. The CDR3 is 16 residues long. Germline V CDR1 and CDR2: LNHDA, SQIVND (reference sequence). The V and J ends lost 6 bases and 4 bases, in that order; junction bases with no gene match: 9. CDR3 sequence: CASRLGTGGSGTEAFF. The CDR3 DNA sequence: TGTGCCAGTAGATTAGGGACAGGGGGCTCGGGCACTGAAGCTTTCTTT.

The gene calls are TRBV9 and TRBJ1-1; 9 bases are a match to TRBD1. J was trimmed by 5 bases and V by 3 bases; bases with no gene match: 8. Germline V gene data show CDR1 as SGDLS and CDR2 as YYNGEE. This CDR3 is 15 amino acids long. CDR3 residues: CASSGHGQGMTEAFF. For the CDR3, the DNA is TGTGCCAGCAGCGGACACGGACAGGGGATGACTGAAGCTTTCTTT. The full variable domain, rest sourced from reference TRBV9 and TRBJ1-1, is DSGVTQTPKHLITATGQRVTLRCSPRSGDLSVYWYQQSLDQGLQFLIQYYNGEERAKGNILERFSAQQFPDLHSELNLSSLELGDSALYFCASSGHGQGMTEAFFGQGTRLTVV.

This clone was seen just once. The rearrangement uses TRBV27 and TRBJ2-1, with D tentatively TRBD1 (7 bases). This CDR3 contains 12 residues. CDR1 and CDR2 (germline): MNHEY, SMNVEV (reference sequence). V lost 3 bases, J lost 16 bases, and 16 bases lay in between. CDR3 nucleotide sequence: TGTGCCAGCAGTTTGGGGCAGGGGGGAAGATTCTTC. Protein: CASSLGQGGRFF.

This clone was recorded once. The J gene is TRBJ1-1, the V gene TRBV5-1; the D gene is possibly TRBD1 (6 bases). CDR3 length: 16 amino acids. The V and J ends lost 3 bases and 0 bases respectively, with 15 bases between them. CDR1 is SGHRS, CDR2 YFSETQ, per germline. In nucleotides, the CDR3 is TGCGCCAGCAGCTCTTCTCCTACAGGGCTGAACACTGAAGCTTTCTTT. Amino acid sequence: CASSSSPTGLNTEAFF.

This CDR3 is CASSLSGTGAGGELFF. The CDR3 coding sequence is TGCGCCAGCAGCCTGTCTGGGACAGGGGCGGGCGGGGAGCTGTTTTTT. The genes are TRBV4-1 and TRBJ2-2, with 10 bases that match TRBD1. V trimming: 4 bases; J trimming: 7 bases; junction bases outside the gene matches: 9. Germline CDR1 reads MGHRA; CDR2 reads YSYEKL. The CDR3 runs to 16 residues.

V gene TRBV6-2 or TRBV6-3 combines with J gene TRBJ2-7; tentatively, D is TRBD1 (5 bases). Germline CDR1 is MNHEY and CDR2 is SVGEGT. The CDR3 is 16 amino acids. Trimming took 0 bases from V and 6 from J, leaving 18 bases between them. The CDR3: CASSYSSAGIKSEQYF. In nucleotides, the CDR3 is TGTGCCAGCAGTTACTCTTCCGCAGGGATCAAAAGCGAGCAGTACTTC.

The chain combines TRBV7-2 with TRBJ1-3; weak D call: TRBD1 (5 bases). The V and J ends lost 6 bases and 0 bases respectively, with 12 bases between them. This CDR3 region has 15 residues. The V gene's germline CDR1 is SGHTA and CDR2 FQGNSA. CDR3 loop: CASRPPGNSGNTIYF. DNA for the CDR3: TGTGCCAGCAGACCGCCAGGGAACTCTGGAAACACCATATATTTT.